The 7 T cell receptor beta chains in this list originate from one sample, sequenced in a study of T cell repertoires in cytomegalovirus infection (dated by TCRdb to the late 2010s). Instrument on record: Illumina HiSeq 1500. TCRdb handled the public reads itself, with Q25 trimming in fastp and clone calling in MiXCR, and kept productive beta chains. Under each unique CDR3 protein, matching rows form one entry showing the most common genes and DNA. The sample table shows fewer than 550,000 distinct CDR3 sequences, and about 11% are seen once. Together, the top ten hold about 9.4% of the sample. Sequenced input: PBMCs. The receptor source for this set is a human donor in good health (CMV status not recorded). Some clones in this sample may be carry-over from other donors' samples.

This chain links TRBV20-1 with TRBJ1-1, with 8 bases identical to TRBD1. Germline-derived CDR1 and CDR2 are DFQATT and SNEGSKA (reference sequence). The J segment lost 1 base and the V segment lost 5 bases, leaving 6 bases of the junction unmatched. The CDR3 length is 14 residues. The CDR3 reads CSADRGSGNTEAFF. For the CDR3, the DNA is TGCAGTGCTGACAGGGGAAGCGGGAACACTGAAGCTTTCTTT.

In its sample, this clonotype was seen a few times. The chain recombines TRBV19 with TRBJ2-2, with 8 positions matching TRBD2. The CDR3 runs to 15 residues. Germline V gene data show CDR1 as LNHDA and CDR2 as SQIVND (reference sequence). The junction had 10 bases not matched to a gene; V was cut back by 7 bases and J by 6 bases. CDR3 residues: CASNSRDGRAGELFF. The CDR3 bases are TGTGCCAGTAACTCACGGGACGGGAGGGCCGGGGAGCTGTTTTTT.

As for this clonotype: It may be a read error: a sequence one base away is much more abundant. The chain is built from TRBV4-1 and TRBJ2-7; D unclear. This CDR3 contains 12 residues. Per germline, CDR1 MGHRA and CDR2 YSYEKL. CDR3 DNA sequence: TGTGCCAGCAGCCAAGGGATAATCGAGCAGTACTTC. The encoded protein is CASSQGIIEQYF.

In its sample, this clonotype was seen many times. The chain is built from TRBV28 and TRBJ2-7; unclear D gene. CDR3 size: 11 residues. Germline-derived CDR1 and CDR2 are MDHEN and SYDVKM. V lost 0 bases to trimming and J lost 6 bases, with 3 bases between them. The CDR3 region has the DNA TGTGCCAGCAGTTTATGGGGCGAGCAGTACTTC. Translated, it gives CASSLWGEQYF.

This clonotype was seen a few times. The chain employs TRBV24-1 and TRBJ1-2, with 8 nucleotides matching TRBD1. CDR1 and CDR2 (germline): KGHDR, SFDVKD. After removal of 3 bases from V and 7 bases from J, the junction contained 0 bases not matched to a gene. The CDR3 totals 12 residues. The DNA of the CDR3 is TGTGCCACCAGTGATGGACAGGGTGGCTACACCTTC. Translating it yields CATSDGQGGYTF.

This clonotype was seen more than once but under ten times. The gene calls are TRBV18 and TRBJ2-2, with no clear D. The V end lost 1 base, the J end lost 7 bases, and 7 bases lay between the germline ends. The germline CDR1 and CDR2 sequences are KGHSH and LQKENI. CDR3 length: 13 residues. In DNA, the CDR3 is TGTGCCAGCTCACCACAGGGCGACGGGGAGCTGTTTTTT. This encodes CASSPQGDGELFF.

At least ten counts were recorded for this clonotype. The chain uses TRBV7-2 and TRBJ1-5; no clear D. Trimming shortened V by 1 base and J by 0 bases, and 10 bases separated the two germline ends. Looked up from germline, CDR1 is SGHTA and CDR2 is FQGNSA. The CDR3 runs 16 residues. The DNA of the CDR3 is TGTGCCAGCAGCTTAGGGGCAGACTATAGCAATCAGCCCCAGCATTTT. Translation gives CASSLGADYSNQPQHF.